This TCR beta chain was profiled in a study of brain T cells in children with intractable seizures. The sequenced cases were selected for having the highest brain T cell transcript signatures. At least one anti-epileptic drug was given before surgery. Study-wide findings and caveats: Absence of clones before surgery may stem from lower sequencing depth.

This clone showed up just once. What it binds is not known. The table came from immunoSEQ multiplex PCR; TCRdb's copy has only in-frame clones and leaves some out. The table lists around 80,000 clones, roughly 89% of them singletons. This CDR3 has 14 amino acids. V lost 5 bases and J 8 bases, leaving 18 bases between the germline ends. CDR1 is SEHNR and CDR2 is FQNEAQ in the germline V gene (reference sequence). This chain uses TRBV7-9 with TRBJ1-1, with D tentatively TRBD1 (6 bases). The sample in question was peripheral blood, obtained at surgery. This clonotype was obtained from a girl aged 2-9 years with Rasmussen encephalitis and intractable seizures. In DNA, the CDR3 is TGTGCCAGCAGCCTAACCCTCTCAGGGGAGGAAGCTTTCTTT. Translating it yields CASSLTLSGEEAFF.